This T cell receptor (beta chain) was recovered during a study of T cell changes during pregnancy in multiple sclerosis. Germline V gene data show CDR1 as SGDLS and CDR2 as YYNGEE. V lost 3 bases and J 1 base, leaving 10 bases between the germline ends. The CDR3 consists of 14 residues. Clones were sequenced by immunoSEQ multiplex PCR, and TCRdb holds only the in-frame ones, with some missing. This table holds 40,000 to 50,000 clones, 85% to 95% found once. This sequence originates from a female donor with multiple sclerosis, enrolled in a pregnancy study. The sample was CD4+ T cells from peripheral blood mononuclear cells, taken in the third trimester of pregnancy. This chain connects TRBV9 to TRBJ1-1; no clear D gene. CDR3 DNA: TGTGCCAGCAGCGCACAGCTCTCGAACACTGAAGCTTTCTTT. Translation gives CASSAQLSNTEAFF.